This is a list of T cell receptor beta chains from one sample in a study of shared clonotypes between healthy human individuals. Repertoires were generated with immunoSEQ multiplex PCR, while TCRdb's copy carries only in-frame clones and drops some. In the table there are nearly 500,000 clones, 60% to 85% of which are singletons. The source material was PBMCs. These receptor sequences come from a woman between 40 and 50 years old in good health. Some clones in this sample may be carry-over from other donors' samples. Both conserved end residues are part of each CDR3. D genes are given only for firm matches. The size field is filled for only some rows; it gives once, few, many or a size class.

clone_size j_call v_call d_call cdr3_nt cdr3_aa
few TRBJ1-2 TRBV7-2 NA TGTGCCAGCACCTTAGGTCGGGATTATGGCTACACCTTC CASTLGRDYGYTF
NA TRBJ1-5 TRBV29-1 NA TGCAGCGTTGAACAGGGACGGACTAATCAGCCCCAGCATTTT CSVEQGRTNQPQHF
once TRBJ2-1 TRBV5-4 NA TGTGCCAGCAGCTTGCAACGTACCTCATACAATGAGCAGTTCTTC CASSLQRTSYNEQFF
NA TRBJ2-5 TRBV5-1 NA TGCGCCAGCAGTATCGACAGGGACTTCCCCTCGGCGTACTTC CASSIDRDFPSAYF
NA TRBJ2-5 TRBV5-1 TRBD1 TGCGCCAGCAGCTCAGACAGGGGGCCTGAGACCCAGTACTTC CASSSDRGPETQYF
NA TRBJ2-3 TRBV27 NA TGTGCCAGCAGTGAAAAGGGACCATCTACGCAGTATTTT CASSEKGPSTQYF
NA TRBJ2-5 TRBV7-2 NA TGTGCCAGCAGTCGACATCTGGGGCAAGAGACCCAGTACTTC CASSRHLGQETQYF
NA TRBJ1-1 TRBV5-1 NA TGCGCCAGCAGCACGGGACTGGGCATGAACACTGAAGCTTTCTTT CASSTGLGMNTEAFF
NA TRBJ2-7 TRBV29-1 TRBD1 TGCAGCGCGAGGGGGACAGGGGGAAGCGAGCAGTACTTC CSARGTGGSEQYF
NA TRBJ2-1 TRBV2 TRBD2 TGTGCCAGCAGTGAACGTCCCGGCGGGAGGGCCGGGGATGAGCAGTTCTTC CASSERPGGRAGDEQFF
NA TRBJ2-1 TRBV7-6 NA TGTGCCAGCAGCTTCGGGCTAGCTACCTACAATGAGCAGTTCTTC CASSFGLATYNEQFF
once TRBJ2-1 TRBV18 TRBD2 TGTGCCAGCTCACCGGGACTAGCGGGCTCCTACAATGAGCAGTTCTTC CASSPGLAGSYNEQFF
NA TRBJ2-1 TRBV28 NA TGTGCCAGCAGTTCCGGGACGGGAAGTTCCTACAATGAGCAGTTCTTC CASSSGTGSSYNEQFF
once TRBJ2-3 TRBV4-3 NA TGCGCCAGCAGCCAAGATATAACAGATACGCAGTATTTT CASSQDITDTQYF
NA TRBJ2-7 TRBV18 TRBD2 TGTGCCAGCTCACTTACTAGCGGTGACTACGAGCAGTACTTC CASSLTSGDYEQYF
NA TRBJ2-1 TRBV7-2 TRBD2 TGTGCCAGCAGCTCAGGCGGGAGGGCAAATGAGCAGTTCTTC CASSSGGRANEQFF
NA TRBJ2-3 TRBV5-1 TRBD2 TGCGCCAGCAGCCCCTTAGGACTAGCGGGAGATACGCAGTATTTT CASSPLGLAGDTQYF
NA TRBJ1-3 TRBV30 NA TGTGCCGGCCGGGGCTCTCCTGGAAACACCATATATTTT CAGRGSPGNTIYF
NA TRBJ1-1 TRBV6-6 NA TGTGCCAGCAGTTCCCAGGGGCTAAACACTGAAGCTTTCTTT CASSSQGLNTEAFF
NA TRBJ2-5 TRBV4-2 NA TGTGCCAGCAGCCAAGAGGTGGGGAGCTCGGAGACCCAGTACTTC CASSQEVGSSETQYF
NA TRBJ2-3 TRBV19 NA TGTGCCAGTAGTATAACCGGGAGTGATACGCAGTATTTT CASSITGSDTQYF
NA TRBJ2-5 TRBV7-3 NA TGTGCCAGCAGCTTTACTAACCAAGAGACCCAGTACTTC CASSFTNQETQYF
NA TRBJ1-5 TRBV6-5 TRBD1 TGTGCCAGCAGTTCTGGACAGGGGGGGGATCAGCCCCAGCATTTT CASSSGQGGDQPQHF
NA TRBJ1-5 TRBV19 NA TGTGCCAGTAGTATCCAGGGTACGGGCAATCAGCCCCAGCATTTT CASSIQGTGNQPQHF
NA TRBJ2-2 TRBV7-8 NA TGTGCCAGCAGTCCCCGTTTAGGCGGAGGGAACACCGGGGAGCTGTTTTTT CASSPRLGGGNTGELFF
NA TRBJ2-1 TRBV9 TRBD2 TGTGCCAGCAGCGTAGGTGTAGCGGGAGCAGAGTTCTTC CASSVGVAGAEFF
NA TRBJ2-1 TRBV27 TRBD1 TGTGCCAGCAGACCTAGGACAGGTTCAAACGACAATGAGCAGTTCTTC CASRPRTGSNDNEQFF
once TRBJ2-2 TRBV27 NA TGTGCCAGCACCTCCGCCCCCGAGACTCGAAACACCGGGGAGCTGTTTTTT CASTSAPETRNTGELFF
once TRBJ2-7 TRBV7-8 NA TGTGCCAGCACCCAGAACATCGACGAGCAGTACTTC CASTQNIDEQYF
NA TRBJ2-7 TRBV7-2 TRBD1 TGTGCCAGCAGCCCAGACTGGACAGGGAAGTATCGGGAGCAGTACTTC CASSPDWTGKYREQYF
NA TRBJ2-3 TRBV29-1 NA TGCAGCGTTGAACCCCCCGGGAGCACAGATACGCAGTATTTT CSVEPPGSTDTQYF
NA TRBJ2-2 TRBV5-1 NA TGCGCCAGCAGCACAACAGTGAACACCGGGGAGCTGTTTTTT CASSTTVNTGELFF
NA TRBJ2-2 TRBV19 NA TGTGCCAGTAGTAGGGGGAGAGGGAACACCGGGGAGCTGTTTTTT CASSRGRGNTGELFF
NA TRBJ1-5 TRBV27 TRBD1 TGTGCCAGCAGTTTAACCGGGACAGGGGGCGGCTGGAAGTCCAATCAGCCCCAGCATTTT CASSLTGTGGGWKSNQPQHF
once TRBJ1-2 TRBV28 NA TGTGCCAGCAGTTGGGGGAACTATGGCTACACCTTC CASSWGNYGYTF
NA TRBJ2-1 TRBV5-6 NA TGTGCCAGCAGCTCTCCGGGCAGGGTTAACTACAATGAGCAGTTCTTC CASSSPGRVNYNEQFF
NA TRBJ2-7 TRBV5-1 TRBD2 TGCGCCAGCAGCCCTGTAGCGGGAGGGCGACAATACGAGCAGTACTTC CASSPVAGGRQYEQYF
NA TRBJ2-7 TRBV18 NA TGTGCCAGCTCCCTGACAGGCGGTACCTCCTACGAGCAGTACTTC CASSLTGGTSYEQYF
NA TRBJ2-5 TRBV5-1 TRBD1 TGCGCCAGCAGCTTGGAGTCAGGGGGCGCGGAGACCCAGTACTTC CASSLESGGAETQYF
once TRBJ2-5 TRBV29-1 TRBD2 TGCAGCGTTCGGGGACTAGCGGGAGGTGGGGAGACCCAGTACTTC CSVRGLAGGGETQYF
NA TRBJ2-7 TRBV6-5 TRBD1 TGTGCCAGCAGTTACCGGGACAGGCCCTCCTACGAGCAGTACTTC CASSYRDRPSYEQYF
many TRBJ1-1 TRBV10-3 TRBD1 TGTGCCATCAGTGAGTCCGGGACAGGGGGCTTTATGACTGAAGCTTTCTTT CAISESGTGGFMTEAFF
few TRBJ2-3 TRBV7-9 NA TGTGCCAGCAGCTCCCAAGGAACAGATACGCAGTATTTT CASSSQGTDTQYF
few TRBJ2-6 TRBV6-5 NA TGTGCCAGCAGTAGGGGTTTAACTGGGGCCAACGTCCTGACTTTC CASSRGLTGANVLTF
NA TRBJ2-7 TRBV7-9 NA TGTGCCAGCAGCTTAGATGAGGGTTACGAGCAGTACTTC CASSLDEGYEQYF
NA TRBJ1-5 TRBV6-1 TRBD1 TGTGCCAGCCGAACCGGGACAGGGGTTCGTCAGCCCCAGCATTTT CASRTGTGVRQPQHF
once TRBJ2-7 TRBV11-2 NA TGTGCCAGCAGCCCGGACCCCACCTCCTACGAGCAGTACTTC CASSPDPTSYEQYF